The clone carrying this TCR beta chain was detected ten times or more. V dropped 3 bases and J dropped 0 bases, with 8 bases sitting between them. Germline CDR1 and CDR2: LNHDA and SQIVND (reference sequence). This CDR3 contains 14 residues. TCRdb re-called the reads through MiXCR, storing one row per CDR3 protein. The table records just under 20,000 distinct CDR3 sequences, less than 25% of them present only once. These data are taken from a study of lung T cells in sarcoidosis with Löfgren's syndrome. This chain joins TRBV19 and TRBJ1-1, with a tentative D call TRBD1 (5 bases). Sequencing was carried out using CD4+ T cells from PBMCs. The receptor was isolated from a human donor with sarcoidosis (Löfgren's syndrome or another form), or a control subject (not recorded which). The CDR3 bases are TGTGCCAGTAGTATTGGCAGGGTGAACACTGAAGCTTTCTTT. It encodes CASSIGRVNTEAFF.